A single sample gave rise to the 9 T cell receptor beta chains below, sequenced in a study of Ad26.COV2.S vaccination and SARS-CoV-2 variants. Treatment: roughly 18 received Ad26.COV2.S at low or high dose, single or two shots; 5 received placebo; per-sample allocation not given. Sampling happened 63 days after the first vaccine or placebo injection. Clones were sequenced by immunoSEQ multiplex PCR, and TCRdb holds only the in-frame ones, with some missing. The sample lists roughly 400,000 clones; about 90% were seen once. Sequencing was performed on peripheral blood, taken in a trial of Ad26.COV2.S vaccine versus placebo. These receptors all come from a person aged 18-65 years who received the Ad26.COV2.S COVID-19 vaccine or a placebo.

The gene calls are TRBV2 and TRBJ1-5; the match to TRBD1 covers 10 bases. CDR1 is SNHLY, CDR2 FYNNEI, per germline. This CDR3 is built from 15 residues. Losses at the gene ends were 4 bases for V and 7 bases for J; bases not matched to a gene: 7. CDR3 amino acids: CASSVRTGGGQPQHF. CDR3 DNA sequence: TGTGCCAGCAGTGTCCGGACAGGGGGAGGGCAGCCCCAGCATTTT. Full variable domain (outside the CDR3, taken from reference TRBV2 and TRBJ1-5): EPEVTQTPSHQVTQMGQEVILRCVPISNHLYFYWYRQILGQKVEFLVSFYNNEISEKSEIFDDQFSVERPDGSNFTLKIRSTKLEDSAMYFCASSVRTGGGQPQHFGDGTRLSIL.

The V call is TRBV5-8, the J call TRBJ2-5; 12 nucleotides match TRBD2. Germline CDR1 reads SGHTS; CDR2 reads YDEGEE. The trim removed 4 bases at V and 1 base at J, leaving 2 bases unmatched. This CDR3 comprises 15 residues. The CDR3 DNA is TGTGCCAGCAGCCTGGGACTAGCGGGCCAAGAGACCCAGTACTTC. Translating it yields CASSLGLAGQETQYF.

The rearrangement links TRBV5-1 to TRBJ2-7; TRBD1 aligns across 9 bases. CDR1 is SGHRS and CDR2 is YFSETQ in the germline V gene. The CDR3 spans 13 residues. With 4 bases clipped from V and 2 bases from J, the junction kept 1 base outside the gene matches. In DNA form, the CDR3 reads TGCGCCAGCAGCGGGACAGGGACCTACGAGCAGTACTTC. Amino acid sequence: CASSGTGTYEQYF.

The V call is TRBV19, the J call TRBJ2-1; D gene ambiguous. CDR3 length equals 15 residues. Trimming pared 6 bases from V and 4 bases from J, leaving 16 bases between. Germline V gives CDR1 LNHDA, CDR2 SQIVND (reference sequence). The CDR3 loop reads CASSLGGLRYNEQFF. As DNA, the CDR3 is TGTGCCAGTAGCCTGGGTGGGTTGCGGTACAATGAGCAGTTCTTC.

The V and J genes are TRBV4-3 and TRBJ2-7, with D maybe TRBD2 (5 bases). Trimming removed 0 bases from V and 0 bases from J, with 12 bases in between. The CDR3 loop spans 16 amino acids. Germline V CDR1 and CDR2: LGHNA, YSLEER. The DNA of the CDR3 is TGCGCCAGCAGCCAAGATCATTCGGGGAGCTCCTACGAGCAGTACTTC. Its translation is CASSQDHSGSSYEQYF.

V usage is TRBV2 and J usage is TRBJ1-4; D gene ambiguous. The CDR3 runs 16 residues. V dropped 5 bases and J dropped 2 bases, with 15 bases sitting between them. The germline gives CDR1 SNHLY, CDR2 FYNNEI. CDR3 nucleotide sequence: TGTGCCAGCAGTTTGCGTCCCATACCCACTAATGAAAAACTGTTTTTT. This gives the protein CASSLRPIPTNEKLFF.

The chain recombines TRBV7-2 with TRBJ2-3, with D hard to call. With 1 base removed from V and 0 bases from J, the gap between germline ends came to 8 bases. CDR3 length: 15 amino acids. CDR1 SGHTA and CDR2 FQGNSA come from the germline V gene. DNA for the CDR3: TGTGCCAGCAGCTTAGTACACGGCAGCACAGATACGCAGTATTTT. Protein sequence: CASSLVHGSTDTQYF.

V is TRBV30 and J is TRBJ2-7, with a weak D call TRBD2 (6 bases). V lost 1 base and J 2 bases, leaving 15 bases between the germline ends. The CDR3 is 15 amino acids. Germline V gene data show CDR1 as GTSNPN and CDR2 as SVGIG (reference sequence). CDR3 region: CAWSGGLGDTYEQYF. The CDR3 nucleotides read TGTGCCTGGAGTGGGGGACTGGGCGATACCTACGAGCAGTACTTC.

This chain connects TRBV2 to TRBJ2-2, with 7 nucleotides matching TRBD1. The CDR3 is 15 amino acids. Germline CDR1 and CDR2: SNHLY and FYNNEI. V shed 10 bases and J 3 bases; nucleotides not matched to a gene: 11. The CDR3 reads CATKAGTEYTGELFF. The DNA for the CDR3 is TGTGCCACCAAGGCCGGGACAGAATACACCGGGGAGCTGTTTTTT.